This T cell receptor beta chain was sequenced for a study of Graves' ophthalmopathy and Graves' hyperthyroidism. As for the study in general: Specimen type is peripheral blood, obtained at initial diagnosis before any treatment.

Scientists amplified the TCR beta CDR3 regions from RNA transcripts. An initial RT-PCR round employing HTBI primers preceded a second-round multiplex PCR. TCRdb re-called the multiplex PCR reads through MiXCR, storing one row per CDR3 protein. The table includes hundreds of thousands of distinct CDR3 sequences, approximately 21% detected once. This clonotype was detected many times. The CDR3 spans 16 residues. Per the germline V gene, CDR1 is LGHNA and CDR2 is YSLEER. Deletions cut 0 bases from V and 8 bases from J, with 19 bases between. The authors enrolled newly diagnosed hyperthyroidism patients aged 18 to 65 with under 2 months' duration.

Sequenced input: peripheral blood. The sequence came from a woman under 30 with stable Graves' hyperthyroidism. The J gene is TRBJ1-2, the V gene TRBV4-3; no definite D call. The CDR3 DNA sequence: TGCGCCAGCAGCCAAGATCCCCGGACGGTCGGACGAGGCTACACCTTC. It is translated as CASSQDPRTVGRGYTF.